Detailed here is one T cell receptor (beta chain). The Seattle patients, enrolled during active infection, were followed longitudinally. The entry originates in a study of blood T cell repertoires in COVID-19. Study information: T cells, B-cell-depleted T cells, or PBMCs provided the cDNA or gDNA that served as material.

This CDR3 is 13 amino acids long. Between the trimmed V and J ends, which lost 5 bases and 4 bases, there was a span of 11 bases. Germline V gene data show CDR1 as KGHSH and CDR2 as LQKENI. In the original processing: Estimated nucleated cell counts came from reference gene primer amplification. Sequenced by immunoSEQ multiplex PCR; TCRdb stores in-frame clones only, minus some. V, J and clone size were drawn from that table, and D and trimming were deduced from the DNA. The profile shows roughly 200,000 clones, 80% to 90% of them singletons. This receptor was taken from a middle-aged woman with COVID-19, enrolled during active disease. This chain uses TRBV18 with TRBJ1-2; D is uncertain. The sequenced sample consisted of peripheral blood. Here the CDR3 DNA reads TGTGCCAGCTCATACCGGGAGCGCTATGGCTACACCTTC. Translating gives CASSYRERYGYTF.